What follows describes a single T cell receptor (beta chain). The antigen is unknown. Germline CDR1 SGHTA, CDR2 FQGTGA. The length of the CDR3 is 15 residues. J lost 2 bases, V lost 1 base, and 3 bases had no gene match. The data stem from a study of cytomegalovirus exposure and HLA in healthy donors. On the study more broadly: Early released data comprised tens of millions of unique TCRs from HLA-typed donors.

The PCR contained 60 Vbeta and 13 Jbeta primers. The protocol was immunoSEQ multiplex PCR, while the TCRdb copy is restricted to in-frame clones and leaves out a portion. This table has around 300,000 clones, 70% to 90% appearing once. General observations from the study: One cluster of highly shared sequence variants probably arose as a sequencing artifact. HLA-A and HLA-B allele assignments for most subjects were reportedly predicted accurately using TCR beta sequences.

Sequencing used PBMCs. The J gene is TRBJ2-3, the V gene TRBV7-3, with 7 bases fitting TRBD1. This sequence originates from a woman aged 18-29 years in good health and CMV-seronegative. CDR3 loop: CASSLRDSYTDTQYF. The CDR3 DNA follows: TGTGCCAGCAGCTTAAGGGACAGTTACACAGATACGCAGTATTTT. Variable domain in full (rest from reference TRBV7-3 and TRBJ2-3): GAGVSQTPSNKVTEKGKYVELRCDPISGHTALYWYRQSLGQGPEFLIYFQGTGAADDSGLPNDRFFAVRPEGSVSTLKIQRTERGDSAVYLCASSLRDSYTDTQYFGPGTRLTVL.